This is a list of T cell receptor beta chains from one sample in a study of blood T cell repertoires in COVID-19. The data were produced by immunoSEQ multiplex PCR, yet TCRdb's version contains in-frame clones alone and is incomplete. Among 100,000 to 150,000 clones listed, about 93% were seen once. The sequenced sample consisted of peripheral blood. The receptor source for this set is a middle-aged man with COVID-19, enrolled during active disease. CDR3s include the opening cysteine and the closing phenylalanine or tryptophan. The order of the fields is V gene, D gene, J gene, clone size, CDR3 DNA, CDR3 protein. A D gene is named only where the DNA matches it firmly. A clone size is listed for some rows: how often the clone was seen (once, few, many), or a class if it is expanded.

TRBV7-3	NA	TRBJ2-1	NA	TGTGCCAGCAGCGTGGGCCGGGAAAATGAGCAGTTCTTC	CASSVGRENEQFF
TRBV2	NA	TRBJ2-3	NA	TGTGCCAGCAGTGCTACGGGAATCTCTCCAGATACGCAGTATTTT	CASSATGISPDTQYF
TRBV19	TRBD2	TRBJ2-3	NA	TGTGCCAGTAGTGACGGGGAGGGAACCTACACAGATACGCAGTATTTT	CASSDGEGTYTDTQYF
TRBV19	NA	TRBJ1-1	NA	TGTGCCAGTAAGGATTCGTACAGGCTTGTAAACACTGAAGCTTTCTTT	CASKDSYRLVNTEAFF
TRBV5-6	NA	TRBJ1-2	once	TGTGCCAGCAGCTTGGACAGGAACTATGGCTACACCTTC	CASSLDRNYGYTF
TRBV2	TRBD1	TRBJ2-3	NA	TGTGCCAGCACCCACCGGGACAGTTACACAGATACGCAGTATTTT	CASTHRDSYTDTQYF
TRBV7-2	TRBD1	TRBJ2-3	NA	TGTGCCAGCAGCCTCGGACAGGGGGTAGGGAGCACAGATACGCAGTATTTT	CASSLGQGVGSTDTQYF
TRBV6-5	TRBD1	TRBJ1-2	NA	TGTGCCAGCGGTCATAAACCGACAGGGAACTATGGCTACACCTTC	CASGHKPTGNYGYTF
TRBV7-3	NA	TRBJ1-6	NA	TGTGCCAGCAGCTTAACGCGGGAATCACCCCTCCACTTT	CASSLTRESPLHF
TRBV11-2	NA	TRBJ1-1	NA	TGTGCCAGCAGCTTAGTTAGGGGGAACACTGAAGCTTTCTTT	CASSLVRGNTEAFF
TRBV19	NA	TRBJ2-1	NA	TGTGCCAGTAGTATAGGTAGCCCCTACAATGAGCAGTTCTTC	CASSIGSPYNEQFF
TRBV2	TRBD2	TRBJ2-7	NA	TGTGCCAGCAGTCTCGAGGCTAGCGGAAACTACGAGCAGTACTTC	CASSLEASGNYEQYF